The rows below give T cell receptor beta chains drawn from one sample of a study of shared clonotypes between healthy human individuals. Generated by immunoSEQ multiplex PCR, the TCRdb table keeps only in-frame clones and is missing some. The sample has approximately 720,000 clones, roughly 94% seen once. What was sequenced was naive CD8+ T cells sorted from blood. Source of these receptors: a man aged 25 to 40 in good health. CDR3s include the opening cysteine and the closing phenylalanine or tryptophan. Fields, in order: D gene, V gene, clone size, J gene, CDR3 protein, CDR3 DNA. The D gene is left open where the match is weak. Not all rows give a size; the values are once, few, many and, for expanded clones, a class.

.	TRBV7-9	.	TRBJ2-7	CASSPQRERSYEQYF	TGTGCCAGCAGCCCTCAGCGCGAACGGTCCTACGAGCAGTACTTC
.	TRBV30	.	TRBJ1-5	CAWSISAGNQPQHF	TGTGCCTGGAGCATAAGTGCTGGTAATCAGCCCCAGCATTTT
TRBD2	TRBV15	.	TRBJ2-7	CATSRDVSGKYEQYF	TGTGCCACCAGCAGAGATGTTAGCGGGAAATACGAGCAGTACTTC
.	TRBV7-2	.	TRBJ2-6	CASSLPGANVLTF	TGTGCCAGCAGCTTACCTGGGGCCAACGTCCTGACTTTC
TRBD1	TRBV28	.	TRBJ1-5	CASSWDRDRDGDSNQPQHF	TGTGCCAGCAGCTGGGACCGGGACAGGGACGGGGATAGCAATCAGCCCCAGCATTTT
.	TRBV7-2	.	TRBJ1-2	CASSLGLTDYGYTF	TGTGCCAGCAGCTTAGGTCTGACGGACTATGGCTACACCTTC
.	TRBV5-4	.	TRBJ2-5	CASNELGRQEETQYF	TGTGCCAGCAATGAACTTGGTCGGCAGGAGGAGACCCAGTACTTC
TRBD1	TRBV28	.	TRBJ2-5	CASSILDRQGYQETQYF	TGTGCCAGCAGCATCCTTGATAGACAGGGGTACCAAGAGACCCAGTACTTC
.	TRBV4-1	.	TRBJ2-2	CASSQAGFGELFF	TGCGCCAGCAGCCAAGCGGGGTTCGGGGAGCTGTTTTTT
.	TRBV28	.	TRBJ2-1	CASSSRDSGKFF	TGTGCCAGCAGTTCCCGGGACAGCGGGAAGTTCTTC
TRBD1	TRBV19	.	TRBJ2-7	CASSIRDSYYEQYF	TGTGCCAGTAGTATCCGGGACAGCTACTACGAGCAGTACTTC
TRBD2	TRBV19	.	TRBJ2-7	CASSMTSRAYEQYF	TGTGCCAGTAGTATGACTAGCAGAGCCTACGAGCAGTACTTC
.	TRBV10-3	.	TRBJ1-5	CAISEWQSNQPQHF	TGTGCCATCAGTGAGTGGCAGAGCAATCAGCCCCAGCATTTT
.	TRBV19	.	TRBJ2-1	CASSIRSSGYNEQFF	TGTGCCAGTAGTATCCGGAGTAGCGGATACAATGAGCAGTTCTTC
.	TRBV18	few	TRBJ1-2	CASSPEGLTNYGYTF	TGTGCCAGCTCTCCGGAAGGACTCACGAACTATGGCTACACCTTC
TRBD2	TRBV25-1	.	TRBJ2-7	CASSTLAGGIEQYF	TGTGCCTCGAGTACACTAGCGGGAGGGATCGAGCAGTACTTC
TRBD1	TRBV28	.	TRBJ1-3	CASSPRDRGKGNTIYF	TGTGCCAGCAGTCCCCGGGACAGGGGGAAGGGAAACACCATATATTTT
.	TRBV29-1	.	TRBJ2-1	CSVESPGANEQFF	TGCAGCGTTGAAAGCCCCGGGGCGAATGAGCAGTTCTTC
.	TRBV25-1	.	TRBJ2-1	CATEPQTNEQFF	TGTGCCACTGAGCCCCAGACGAATGAGCAGTTCTTC
.	TRBV6-5	.	TRBJ2-7	CASSRGGSYEQYF	TGTGCCAGCAGCAGGGGAGGCTCCTACGAGCAGTACTTC
TRBD1	TRBV13	.	TRBJ2-3	CASSLTGGADTQYF	TGTGCCAGCAGCTTGACAGGGGGCGCAGATACGCAGTATTTT
TRBD1	TRBV27	.	TRBJ2-7	CASSFAAGGDEQYF	TGTGCCAGCAGTTTCGCAGCAGGGGGTGACGAGCAGTACTTC
.	TRBV5-1	.	TRBJ2-3	CASSFLDRTSTDTQYF	TGCGCCAGCAGCTTCTTAGACAGGACTAGCACAGATACGCAGTATTTT
.	TRBV13	.	TRBJ2-1	CASRTATNEQFF	TGTGCCAGCCGCACTGCCACCAATGAGCAGTTCTTC
TRBD1	TRBV7-6	.	TRBJ2-1	CASSLVGGARTGAYNEQFF	TGTGCCAGCAGCTTAGTAGGCGGGGCACGGACAGGGGCCTACAATGAGCAGTTCTTC
.	TRBV7-2	.	TRBJ2-7	CASSFVGGEQYF	TGTGCCAGCAGCTTTGTTGGGGGCGAGCAGTACTTC
.	TRBV19	once	TRBJ2-3	CASSMEVGTDTQYF	TGTGCCAGTAGTATGGAGGTGGGCACAGATACGCAGTATTTT
TRBD2	TRBV5-4	.	TRBJ2-1	CASSNSGSPTLAFF	TGTGCCAGCAGCAATAGCGGGAGCCCCACCCTTGCCTTCTTC
.	TRBV4-1	.	TRBJ2-7	CASSQDRAQYYEQYF	TGCGCCAGCAGCCAAGACAGGGCCCAATACTACGAGCAGTACTTC
TRBD1	TRBV27	.	TRBJ2-7	CASSTKQGLSYEQYF	TGTGCCAGCAGTACCAAACAGGGGTTAAGCTACGAGCAGTACTTC